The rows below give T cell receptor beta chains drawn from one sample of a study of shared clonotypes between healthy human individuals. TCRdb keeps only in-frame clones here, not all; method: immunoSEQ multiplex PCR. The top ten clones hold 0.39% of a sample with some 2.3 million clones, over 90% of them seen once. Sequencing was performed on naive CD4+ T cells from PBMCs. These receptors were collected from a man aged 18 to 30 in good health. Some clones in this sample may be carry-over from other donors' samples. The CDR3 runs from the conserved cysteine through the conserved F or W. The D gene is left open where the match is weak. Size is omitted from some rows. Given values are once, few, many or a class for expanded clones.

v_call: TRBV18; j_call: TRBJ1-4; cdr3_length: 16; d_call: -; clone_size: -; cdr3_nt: TGTGCCAGCTCACAACCCCCGGGCCCAAGGGATGAAAAACTGTTTTTT; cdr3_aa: CASSQPPGPRDEKLFF
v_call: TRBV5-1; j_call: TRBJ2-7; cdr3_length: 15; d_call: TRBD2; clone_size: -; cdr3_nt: TGCGCCAGCAGTTACAGTAGCGGGACCTCCTACGAGCAGTACTTC; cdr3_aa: CASSYSSGTSYEQYF
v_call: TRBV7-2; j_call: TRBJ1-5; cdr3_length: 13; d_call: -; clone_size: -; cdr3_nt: TGTGCCAGCAGCCCGAGACAGAATCAGCCCCAGCATTTT; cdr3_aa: CASSPRQNQPQHF
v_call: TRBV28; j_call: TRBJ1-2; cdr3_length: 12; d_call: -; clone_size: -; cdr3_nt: TGTGCCAGCGGACACTTGGACTATGGCTACACCTTC; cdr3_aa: CASGHLDYGYTF
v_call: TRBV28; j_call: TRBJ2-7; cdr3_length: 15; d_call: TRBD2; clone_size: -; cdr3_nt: TGTGCCAGCAGTTTAGGGGGACTAGCGGCCTACGAGCAGTACTTC; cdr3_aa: CASSLGGLAAYEQYF
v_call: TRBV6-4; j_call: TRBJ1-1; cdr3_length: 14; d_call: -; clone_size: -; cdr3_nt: TGTGCCAGCAGACGGGACGGGTCAAACACTGAAGCTTTCTTT; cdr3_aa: CASRRDGSNTEAFF
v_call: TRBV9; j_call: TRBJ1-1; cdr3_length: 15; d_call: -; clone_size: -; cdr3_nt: TGTGCCAGCAGCAGACGGAGTGGGTTGGACACTGAAGCTTTCTTT; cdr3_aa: CASSRRSGLDTEAFF
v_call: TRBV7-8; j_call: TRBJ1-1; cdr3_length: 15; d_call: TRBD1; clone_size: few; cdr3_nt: TGTGCCAGCAGCTCACAGGGGGGGATGAACACTGAAGCTTTCTTT; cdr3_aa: CASSSQGGMNTEAFF
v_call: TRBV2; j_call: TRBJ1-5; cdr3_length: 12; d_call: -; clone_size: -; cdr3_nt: TGTGCCAGCAGGGGAGACAATCAGCCCCAGCATTTT; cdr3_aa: CASRGDNQPQHF
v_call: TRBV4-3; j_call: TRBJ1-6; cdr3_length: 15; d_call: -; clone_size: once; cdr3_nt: TGCGCCAGCAGCCAATGGGTGGGGGGAAATTCACCCCTCCACTTT; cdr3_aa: CASSQWVGGNSPLHF
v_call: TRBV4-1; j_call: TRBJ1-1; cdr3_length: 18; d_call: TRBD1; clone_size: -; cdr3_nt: TGCGCCAGCAGCCATGAAACCACACCGGGACAGGGGAACACTGAAGCTTTCTTT; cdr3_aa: CASSHETTPGQGNTEAFF
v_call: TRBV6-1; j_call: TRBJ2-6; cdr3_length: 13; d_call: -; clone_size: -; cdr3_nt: TGTGCCAGCAAACGGGCGGGGGCCAACGTCCTGACTTTC; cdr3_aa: CASKRAGANVLTF
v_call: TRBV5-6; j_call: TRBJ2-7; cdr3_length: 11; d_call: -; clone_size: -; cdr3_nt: TGTGCCAGCAGCTTGGTAGACGAGCAGTACTTC; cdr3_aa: CASSLVDEQYF
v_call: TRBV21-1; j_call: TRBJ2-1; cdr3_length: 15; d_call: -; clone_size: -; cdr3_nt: TGTGCCAGCAGCAAAGGGACGGAGAGTAAGGATGAGCAGTTCTTC; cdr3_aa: CASSKGTESKDEQFF
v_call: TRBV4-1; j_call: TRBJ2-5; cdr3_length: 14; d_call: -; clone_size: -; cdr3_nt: TGCGCCAGCAGCCGAGGGGGGGGCCGAGAGACCCAGTACTTC; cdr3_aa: CASSRGGGRETQYF
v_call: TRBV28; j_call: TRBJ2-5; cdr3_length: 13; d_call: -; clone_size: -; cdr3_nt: TGTGCCAGCAGTTTCGCAGCGCAAGAGACCCAGTACTTC; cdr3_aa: CASSFAAQETQYF
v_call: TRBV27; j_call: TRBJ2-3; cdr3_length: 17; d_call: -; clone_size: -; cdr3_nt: TGTGCCAGTACCCCCGATTGCCTAGCAGATTGCACAGATACGCAGTATTTT; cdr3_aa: CASTPDCLADCTDTQYF
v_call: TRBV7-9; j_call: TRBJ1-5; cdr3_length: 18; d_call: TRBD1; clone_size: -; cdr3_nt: TGTGCCAGCAGCTATGCAACAGGGGGCGCCGGAAGCAATCAGCCCCAGCATTTT; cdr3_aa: CASSYATGGAGSNQPQHF
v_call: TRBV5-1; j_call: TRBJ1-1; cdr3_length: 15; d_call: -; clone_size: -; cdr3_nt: TGCGCCAGCAGCTTGGACGAGGGGATGAACACTGAAGCTTTCTTT; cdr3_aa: CASSLDEGMNTEAFF
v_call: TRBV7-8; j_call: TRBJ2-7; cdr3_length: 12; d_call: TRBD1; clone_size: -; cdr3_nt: TGTGCCAGCAGCTTGACAGGGGGCGAGCAGTACTTC; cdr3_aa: CASSLTGGEQYF
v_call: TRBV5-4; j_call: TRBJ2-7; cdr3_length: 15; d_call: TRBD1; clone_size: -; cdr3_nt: TGTGCCAGCAGCACAGCCGGGACAGGGGGCAACGAGCAGTACTTC; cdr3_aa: CASSTAGTGGNEQYF
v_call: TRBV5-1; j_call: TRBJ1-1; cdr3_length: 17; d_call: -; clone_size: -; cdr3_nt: TGCGCCAGCAGCCATTTAGCGGCAGGCCAATCGAACACTGAAGCTTTCTTT; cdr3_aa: CASSHLAAGQSNTEAFF
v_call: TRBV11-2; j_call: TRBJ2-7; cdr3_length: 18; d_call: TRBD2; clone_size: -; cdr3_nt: TGTGCCAGCAGCTCGGGACTAGCGGGAGGGCTAATGAGAAACGAGCAGTACTTC; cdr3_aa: CASSSGLAGGLMRNEQYF
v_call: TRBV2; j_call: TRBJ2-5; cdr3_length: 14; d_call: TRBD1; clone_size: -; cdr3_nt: TGTGCCAGCGGGAGGGACAGGGGTCCCTCTGCCCAGTACTTC; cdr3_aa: CASGRDRGPSAQYF
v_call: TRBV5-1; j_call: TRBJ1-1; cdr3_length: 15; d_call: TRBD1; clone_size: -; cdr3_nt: TGCGCCAGCAGCCCGACAGGGATTGGGGGCACTGAAGCTTTCTTT; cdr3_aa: CASSPTGIGGTEAFF
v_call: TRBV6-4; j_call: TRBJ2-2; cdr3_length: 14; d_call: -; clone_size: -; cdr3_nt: TGTGCCAGCAGTGACTCCGCTAGGCCCGGGGAGCTGTTTTTT; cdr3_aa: CASSDSARPGELFF
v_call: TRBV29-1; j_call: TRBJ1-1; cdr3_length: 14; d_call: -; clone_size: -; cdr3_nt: TGCAGCGTAAGGGGACACAGGTTGAGCACTGAAGCTTTCTTT; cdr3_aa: CSVRGHRLSTEAFF
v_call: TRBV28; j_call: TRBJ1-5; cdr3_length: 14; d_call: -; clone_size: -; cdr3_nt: TGTGCCAGCAGTTCAGGAGGGGTTGGTCAGCCCCAGCATTTT; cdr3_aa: CASSSGGVGQPQHF
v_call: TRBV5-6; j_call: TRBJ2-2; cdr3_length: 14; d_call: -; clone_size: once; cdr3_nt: TGTGCCAGCAGCTTGAGTACGGGGGCCGGGGAGCTGTTTTTT; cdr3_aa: CASSLSTGAGELFF
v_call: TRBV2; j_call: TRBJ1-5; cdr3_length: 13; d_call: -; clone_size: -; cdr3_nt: TGTGCCAGCGTGGGGGGCGTGGGGCAGCCCCAGCATTTT; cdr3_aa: CASVGGVGQPQHF
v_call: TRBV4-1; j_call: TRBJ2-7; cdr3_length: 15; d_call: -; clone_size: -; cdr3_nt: TGCGCCAGCAGCCAAGAACAGGTCTTCTCCTACGAGCAGTACTTC; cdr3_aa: CASSQEQVFSYEQYF
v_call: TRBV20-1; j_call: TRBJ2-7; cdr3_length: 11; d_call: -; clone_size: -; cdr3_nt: TGCAGTGCGCTTCGGGAGAACGAGCAGTACTTC; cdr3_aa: CSALRENEQYF
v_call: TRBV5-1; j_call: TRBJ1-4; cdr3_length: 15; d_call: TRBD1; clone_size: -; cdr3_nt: TGCGCCAGCAGCTACGGGACAGCGGCTAATGAAAAACTGTTTTTT; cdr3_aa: CASSYGTAANEKLFF
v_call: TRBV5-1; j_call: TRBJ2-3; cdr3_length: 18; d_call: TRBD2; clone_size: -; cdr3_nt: TGCGCCAGCAGCTTGCCTAGCGGGACACCCAGTAGCACAGATACGCAGTATTTT; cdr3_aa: CASSLPSGTPSSTDTQYF
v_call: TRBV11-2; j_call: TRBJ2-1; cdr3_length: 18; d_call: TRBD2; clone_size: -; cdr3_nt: TGTGCCAGCAGCTCAAGGGCTAGCGGGAGGGGCCCCTACAATGAGCAGTTCTTC; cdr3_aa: CASSSRASGRGPYNEQFF
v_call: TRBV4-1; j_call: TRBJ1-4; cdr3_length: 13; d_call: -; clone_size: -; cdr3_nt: TGCGCCAGCAGCCAAGATGTGAATGGGAGATCAATTTTT; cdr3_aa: CASSQDVNGRSIF
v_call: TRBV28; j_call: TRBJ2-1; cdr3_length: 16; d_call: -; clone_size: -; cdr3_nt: TGTGCCAGCACTCCCCGGGGGATCCCCTCCTACAATGAGCAGTTCTTC; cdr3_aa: CASTPRGIPSYNEQFF
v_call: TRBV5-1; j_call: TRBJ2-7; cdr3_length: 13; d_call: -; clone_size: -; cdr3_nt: TGCGCCAGCAGCTTGGGCGTCCCTGTCGAGCAGTACTTC; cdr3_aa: CASSLGVPVEQYF
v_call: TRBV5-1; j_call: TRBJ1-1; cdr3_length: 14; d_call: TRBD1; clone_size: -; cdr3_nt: TGCGCCAGCAGCTCATGGACAGGGGGGACTGAAGCTTTCTTT; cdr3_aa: CASSSWTGGTEAFF
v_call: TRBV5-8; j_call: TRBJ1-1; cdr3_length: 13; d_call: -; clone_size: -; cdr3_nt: TGTGCCAGCAGCCGGGACCTGAACACTGAAGCTTTCTTT; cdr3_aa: CASSRDLNTEAFF
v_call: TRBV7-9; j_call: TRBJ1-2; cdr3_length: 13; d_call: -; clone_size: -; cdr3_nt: TGTGCCAGCAGCTTAAACGCCTTCTATGGCTACACCTTC; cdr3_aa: CASSLNAFYGYTF
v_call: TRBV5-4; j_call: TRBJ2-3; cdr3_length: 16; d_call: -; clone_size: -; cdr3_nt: TGTGCCAGCAGCCGGGCCCTAGGGGGTGTCGCAGATACGCAGTATTTT; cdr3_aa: CASSRALGGVADTQYF